This T cell receptor (beta chain) was captured in a study of blood T cell repertoires in COVID-19. Study summary: The United States, Italy and Spain provided the acute and convalescent COVID-19 samples. T cells, B-cell-depleted T cells, or PBMCs provided the cDNA or gDNA that served as material.

Original data processing: By means of reference gene primer amplification, nucleated cell counts were estimated. Profiled with immunoSEQ multiplex PCR; TCRdb holds only in-frame clones, not every one. The DNA gave D and trimming, while V, J and clone size come from that table. This sample has about 320,000 clones, with more than 70% found just once. The germline gives CDR1 SNHLY, CDR2 FYNNEI. With 4 bases removed from V and 0 bases from J, the gap between germline ends came to 9 bases. The CDR3 covers 15 residues. This sequence originates from a woman between 45 and 65 years old with acute or convalescent COVID-19. The chain is built from TRBV2 and TRBJ1-4; TRBD1 might be the D (5 bases). Sequenced: peripheral blood. The CDR3 region has the DNA TGTGCCAGCAGTGGTACAGGAGCAACTAATGAAAAACTGTTTTTT. Translated, it gives CASSGTGATNEKLFF.